This paragraph reports one TCR beta chain. What it recognizes is unknown. The sample comes from a study of cytomegalovirus exposure and HLA in healthy donors. Each of the donors was a healthy bone marrow donor. Study observations and caveats: A likely sequencing artifact accounted for one observed cluster of highly shared sequence variants. Overall, around 160 TCR beta chains were annotated as cytomegalovirus-associated. Indistinguishability led to the exclusion of some V segments, TRBV6-2 and TRBV6-3 included.

The V gene lost 5 bases and the J gene lost 4 bases, with 24 bases spanning the gap. Germline V gene lookup returns CDR1 SGHTA and CDR2 FQGNSA. The CDR3 has 18 amino acids. PCR amplification relied on 60 Vbeta primers (plus 13 Jbeta primers). Measured with immunoSEQ multiplex PCR; TCRdb has only the in-frame clones, and not every one. The sample contains roughly 150,000 clones, 70% to 80% of which appear only once. Sequencing was carried out using PBMCs. V is TRBV7-2 and J is TRBJ2-1; D perhaps matches TRBD2 (5 bases). The TCR sequence derives from a woman between 40 and 55 years old in good health and CMV-seronegative. The CDR3 region has the DNA TGTGCCAGCAGCCTGGACTTACCGGGCCCCTTCCTTTACAATGAGCAGTTCTTC. It specifies CASSLDLPGPFLYNEQFF.